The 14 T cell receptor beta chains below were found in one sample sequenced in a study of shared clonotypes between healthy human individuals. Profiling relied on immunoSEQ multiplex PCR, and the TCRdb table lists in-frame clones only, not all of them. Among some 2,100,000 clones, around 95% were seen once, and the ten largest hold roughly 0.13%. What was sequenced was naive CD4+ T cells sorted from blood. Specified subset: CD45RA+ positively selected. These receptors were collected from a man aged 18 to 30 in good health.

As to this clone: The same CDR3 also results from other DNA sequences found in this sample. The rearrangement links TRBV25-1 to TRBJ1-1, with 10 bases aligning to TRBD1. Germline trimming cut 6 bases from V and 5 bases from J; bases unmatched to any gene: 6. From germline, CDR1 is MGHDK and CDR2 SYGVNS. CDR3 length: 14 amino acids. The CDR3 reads CASRETGGNTEAFF. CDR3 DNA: TGTGCCAGCAGAGAGACAGGGGGCAATACTGAAGCTTTCTTT.

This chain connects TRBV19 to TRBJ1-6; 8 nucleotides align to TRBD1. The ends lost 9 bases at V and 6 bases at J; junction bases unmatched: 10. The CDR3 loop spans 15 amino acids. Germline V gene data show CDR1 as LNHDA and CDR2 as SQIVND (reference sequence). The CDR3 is CASQDREVSNSPLHF. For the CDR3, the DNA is TGTGCCAGCCAGGACAGGGAAGTCAGTAATTCACCCCTCCACTTT.

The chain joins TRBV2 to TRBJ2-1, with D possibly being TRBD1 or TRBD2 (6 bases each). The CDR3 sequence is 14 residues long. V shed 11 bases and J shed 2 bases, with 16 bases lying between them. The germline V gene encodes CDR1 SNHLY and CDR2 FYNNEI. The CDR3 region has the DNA TGTGCCTGCAAAAAAGGGGGGCCCTACAATGAGCAGTTCTTC. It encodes CACKKGGPYNEQFF. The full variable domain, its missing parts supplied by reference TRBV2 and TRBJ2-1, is EPEVTQTPSHQVTQMGQEVILRCVPISNHLYFYWYRQILGQKVEFLVSFYNNEISEKSEIFDDQFSVERPDGSNFTLKIRSTKLEDSAMYFCACKKGGPYNEQFFGPGTRLTVL.

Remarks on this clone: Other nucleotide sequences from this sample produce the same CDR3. The CDR3 region is CASSTGPYEQYF. CDR3 DNA sequence: TGTGCCAGCAGTACCGGTCCTTACGAGCAGTACTTC. The rearrangement uses TRBV6-5 and TRBJ2-7; D is ambiguous. This CDR3 is 12 amino acids long. Germline CDR1 is MNHEY and CDR2 is SVGAGI. V lost 5 bases and J 4 bases, leaving 9 bases between the germline ends.

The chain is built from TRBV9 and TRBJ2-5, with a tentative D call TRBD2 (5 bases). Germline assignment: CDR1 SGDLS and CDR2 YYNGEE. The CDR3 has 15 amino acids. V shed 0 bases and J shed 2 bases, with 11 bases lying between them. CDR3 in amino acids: CASSVVVGAQETQYF. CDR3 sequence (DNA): TGTGCCAGCAGCGTAGTGGTGGGAGCACAAGAGACCCAGTACTTC. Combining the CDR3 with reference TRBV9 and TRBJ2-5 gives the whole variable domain DSGVTQTPKHLITATGQRVTLRCSPRSGDLSVYWYQQSLDQGLQFLIQYYNGEERAKGNILERFSAQQFPDLHSELNLSSLELGDSALYFCASSVVVGAQETQYFGPGTRLLVL.

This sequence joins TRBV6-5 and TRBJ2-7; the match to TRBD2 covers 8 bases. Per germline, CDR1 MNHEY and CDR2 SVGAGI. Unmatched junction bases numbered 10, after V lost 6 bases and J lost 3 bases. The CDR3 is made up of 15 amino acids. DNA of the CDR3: TGTGCCAGCAGAACCGGACTAGCCCCTTACTACGAGCAGTACTTC. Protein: CASRTGLAPYYEQYF.

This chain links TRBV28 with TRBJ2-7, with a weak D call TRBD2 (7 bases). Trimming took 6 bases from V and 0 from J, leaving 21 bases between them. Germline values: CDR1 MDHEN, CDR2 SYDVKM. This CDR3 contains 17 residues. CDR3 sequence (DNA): TGTGCCAGCAGCTCCCTAGCGGTGCGGGGGCCCTCCTACGAGCAGTACTTC. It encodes CASSSLAVRGPSYEQYF.

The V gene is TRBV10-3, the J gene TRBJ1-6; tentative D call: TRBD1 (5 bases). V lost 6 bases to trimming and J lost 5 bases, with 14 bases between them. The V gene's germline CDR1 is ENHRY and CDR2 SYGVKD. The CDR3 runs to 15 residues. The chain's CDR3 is CAISVGTGDNSPLHF. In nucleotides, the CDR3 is TGTGCCATCAGCGTTGGGACCGGAGATAATTCACCCCTCCACTTT.

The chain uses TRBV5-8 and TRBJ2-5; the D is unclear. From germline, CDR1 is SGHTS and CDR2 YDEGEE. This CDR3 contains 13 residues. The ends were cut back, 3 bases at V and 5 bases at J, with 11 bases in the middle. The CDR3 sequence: CASSSSAAETQYF. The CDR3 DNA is TGTGCCAGCAGCTCTTCGGCCGCCGAGACCCAGTACTTC.

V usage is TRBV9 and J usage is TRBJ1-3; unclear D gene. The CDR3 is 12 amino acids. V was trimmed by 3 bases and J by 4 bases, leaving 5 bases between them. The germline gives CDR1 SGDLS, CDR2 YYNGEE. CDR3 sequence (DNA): TGTGCCAGCAGCGGACGAGGAAACACCATATATTTT. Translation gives CASSGRGNTIYF.

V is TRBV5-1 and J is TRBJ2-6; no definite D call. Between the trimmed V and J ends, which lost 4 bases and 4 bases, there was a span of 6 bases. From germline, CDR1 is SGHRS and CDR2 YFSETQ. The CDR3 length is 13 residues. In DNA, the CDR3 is TGCGCCAGCAGCCCGGCCGGGGCCAACGTCCTGACTTTC. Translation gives CASSPAGANVLTF.

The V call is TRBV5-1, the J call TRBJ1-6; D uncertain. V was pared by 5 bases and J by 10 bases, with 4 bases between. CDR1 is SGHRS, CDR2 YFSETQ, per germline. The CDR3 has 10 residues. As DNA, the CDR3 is TGCGCCAGCAGTTTATCACCCCTCCACTTT. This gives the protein CASSLSPLHF.

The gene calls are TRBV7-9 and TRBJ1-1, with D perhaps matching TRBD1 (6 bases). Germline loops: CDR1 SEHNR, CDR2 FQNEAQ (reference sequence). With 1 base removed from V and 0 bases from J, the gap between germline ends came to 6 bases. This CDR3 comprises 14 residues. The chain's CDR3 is CASSLEGVNTEAFF. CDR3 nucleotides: TGTGCCAGCAGCTTAGAGGGGGTGAACACTGAAGCTTTCTTT.

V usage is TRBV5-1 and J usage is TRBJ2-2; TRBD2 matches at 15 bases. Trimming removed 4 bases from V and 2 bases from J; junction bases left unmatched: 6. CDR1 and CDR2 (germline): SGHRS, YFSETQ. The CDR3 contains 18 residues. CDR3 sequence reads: CASSAGLAGGPNTGELFF. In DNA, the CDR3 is TGCGCCAGCAGCGCCGGACTAGCGGGAGGGCCTAACACCGGGGAGCTGTTTTTT. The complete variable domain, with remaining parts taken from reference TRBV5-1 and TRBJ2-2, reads KAGVTQTPRYLIKTRGQQVTLSCSPISGHRSVSWYQQTPGQGLQFLFEYFSETQRNKGNFPGRFSGRQFSNSRSEMNVSTLELGDSALYLCASSAGLAGGPNTGELFFGEGSRLTVL.